This T cell receptor beta chain was recovered during a study of cytomegalovirus exposure and HLA in healthy donors. Study-level findings and limits: Overall, approximately 150 TCR beta chains were annotated as cytomegalovirus-associated. It was reportedly the case that the classifier diagnosed cytomegalovirus status with high specificity and sensitivity.

Concerning this clone: Antigen specificity is unknown.

The assay was immunoSEQ multiplex PCR, and TCRdb's table has in-frame clones only and misses some. The sample has 200,000 or so clones, 84% seen once. The length of the CDR3 is 15 residues. CDR1 is LNHDA, CDR2 SQIVND, per germline (reference sequence). The trim removed 11 bases at V and 0 bases at J, leaving 7 bases unmatched. The donors were in the roughly 110-subject validation cohort; that cohort was separate from the roughly 700-subject first cohort. Material for sequencing was PBMCs. V is TRBV19 and J is TRBJ2-6, with 7 bases that match TRBD1. The sequence came from a man aged 18 to 29 in good health and CMV-seropositive. The DNA for the CDR3 is TGTGCCGGCTCGGGACAGCCCTCTGGGGCCAACGTCCTGACTTTC. Its protein is CAGSGQPSGANVLTF.